This TCR beta chain was captured by sequencing in a study of T-cell reconstitution after alpha-beta-depleted transplantation in children. A library of TCRbeta sequences, prepared with unique molecular identifiers, was generated. Using its own MiXCR run on the PCR reads, TCRdb lists one record per CDR3 protein. The data show 300,000 to 400,000 distinct CDR3 sequences, with about 14% seen just once and approximately 4.2% held by the top ten. Deletions cut 4 bases from V and 0 bases from J, with 14 bases between. Germline V CDR1 and CDR2: SGHNT, YYREEE (reference sequence). The CDR3 is 16 amino acids. This specimen was PBMCs, taken from the stem cell graft. The chain has TRBV5-4 and TRBJ2-1, with a tentative D call TRBD1 (6 bases). The clonotype was recovered from a human donor who donated a stem cell graft to a child with Fanconi anemia. CDR3 protein: CASSGGGQSSYNEQFF. In DNA form, the CDR3 reads TGTGCCAGCAGCGGGGGCGGACAGAGCTCCTACAATGAGCAGTTCTTC.